This passage covers 20 T cell receptor beta chains from one sample sequenced in a study of T cells in Graves' hyperthyroidism and ophthalmopathy (dated by TCRdb to about 2019). Library preparation used multiplex PCR. The sequencer was an Illumina HiSeq 2000. Amplification of TCR beta CDR3 regions was carried out from RNA transcripts. The first round of RT-PCR for the TCR CDR3 was performed with the HTBI primer set and the Qiagen OneStep RT-PCR kit. TCRdb reprocessed the public reads (quality trimming at Q25 with fastp, clone calling with MiXCR) and kept in-frame beta chains. Entries that share a CDR3 protein sequence are merged under the most common genes and DNA. Across this sample there are a few hundred thousand distinct CDR3 sequences, with 15% to 18% seen only once. Together, the top ten hold roughly 6.6% of the sample. Material for sequencing was blood. The receptors were sampled from a woman aged 30 to 39 with Graves' hyperthyroidism.

This clonotype has a count of ten or more. The rearrangement uses TRBV30 and TRBJ2-1; no clear D. Looked up from germline, CDR1 is GTSNPN and CDR2 is SVGIG (reference sequence). Trimming stripped 4 bases from V and 8 bases from J, with 9 bases between. This CDR3 has 11 amino acids. CDR3 in DNA: TGTGCCTGGAAGTTTTATGATGAGCAGTTCTTC. Protein: CAWKFYDEQFF.

This clonotype was counted ten times or more. V is TRBV6-1 and J is TRBJ1-5; TRBD1 is a possible D gene (6 bases). The CDR3 runs 16 residues. Trimming took off 2 bases at V and 3 bases at J, with 14 bases between the two ends. Germline CDR1 and CDR2: MNHNS and SASEGT. The CDR3 is CASSELTGWNNQPQHF. Written as DNA, the CDR3 is TGTGCCAGCAGTGAACTTACAGGGTGGAACAATCAGCCCCAGCATTTT.

This clonotype was picked up a small number of times. The J gene is TRBJ2-7, the V gene TRBV4-1, with 11 positions matching TRBD1. V dropped 3 bases and J dropped 7; count of bases not matched to a gene: 5. CDR3 size: 14 residues. The germline V gene has CDR1 MGHRA and CDR2 YSYEKL. CDR3 in amino acids: CASSQDRGPREQYF. DNA for the CDR3: TGCGCCAGCAGCCAGGACAGGGGGCCCAGGGAGCAGTACTTC.

The chain recombines TRBV5-1 with TRBJ2-1; 10 positions match TRBD2. Per germline, CDR1 SGHRS and CDR2 YFSETQ. The CDR3 is 16 amino acids. V shed 4 bases, J shed 12 bases, and the junction held 16 bases outside the gene matches. CDR3 residues: CASSATSGVTNERQFF. In DNA, the CDR3 is TGCGCCAGCAGCGCCACTAGCGGGGTCACTAATGAGAGGCAGTTCTTC. Full variable domain (outside the CDR3, taken from reference TRBV5-1 and TRBJ2-1): KAGVTQTPRYLIKTRGQQVTLSCSPISGHRSVSWYQQTPGQGLQFLFEYFSETQRNKGNFPGRFSGRQFSNSRSEMNVSTLELGDSALYLCASSATSGVTNERQFFGPGTRLTVL.

The chain recombines TRBV20-1 with TRBJ1-3; 9 bases align to TRBD1. The CDR3 is made up of 15 amino acids. Germline lookup yields CDR1 DFQATT and CDR2 SNEGSKA (reference sequence). With V trimmed by 6 bases and J by 0 bases, 6 bases remained unmatched. The CDR3 loop reads CSAAGTGSSGNTIYF. Here the CDR3 DNA reads TGCAGTGCGGCCGGGACAGGGAGCTCTGGAAACACCATATATTTT.

This clonotype was counted a few times. The rearrangement uses TRBV6-2 or TRBV6-3 and TRBJ2-3, with unresolved D. CDR1 and CDR2 (germline): MNHEY, SVGEGT. Trimming left V 2 bases short and J 2 bases short, with 11 bases between. The CDR3 runs to 15 residues. The CDR3 nucleotides are TGTGCCAGCAGTTACGTTGGCGGAGTCACAGATACGCAGTATTTT. This encodes CASSYVGGVTDTQYF.

The chain links TRBV19 to TRBJ1-5; D might be TRBD1 (5 bases). The CDR3 runs 14 residues. Germline V gene data show CDR1 as LNHDA and CDR2 as SQIVND (reference sequence). V was cut by 0 bases and J by 9 bases, with 12 bases left in between. The CDR3 sequence is CASSIDGSGGPQHF. The DNA of the CDR3 is TGTGCCAGTAGTATAGATGGGAGCGGGGGGCCCCAGCATTTT.

This clonotype came up many times. V is TRBV20-1 and J is TRBJ2-1; D is undetermined. Germline V CDR1 and CDR2: DFQATT, SNEGSKA (reference sequence). The V end lost 6 bases, the J end lost 3 bases, and 15 bases lay between the germline ends. This CDR3 comprises 14 residues. The CDR3 protein is CSAYTSSGYNEQFF. For the CDR3, the DNA is TGCAGTGCCTACACAAGTTCAGGCTACAATGAGCAGTTCTTC.

There are many counts of this clonotype. The chain links TRBV30 to TRBJ2-2; no clear D. With 1 base removed from V and 4 bases from J, the gap between germline ends came to 7 bases. The CDR3 is 13 amino acids. Germline values: CDR1 GTSNPN, CDR2 SVGIG (reference sequence). The CDR3 here is CAWSATSTGELFF. The CDR3 DNA reads as TGTGCCTGGAGTGCGACAAGCACCGGGGAGCTGTTTTTT.

The table lists this clonotype with a few counts. The gene calls are TRBV4-1 and TRBJ2-3; possible D gene TRBD2, 6 bases. The CDR3 has 17 amino acids. Trimming took off 4 bases at V and 3 bases at J, with 20 bases between the two ends. The germline V gene has CDR1 MGHRA and CDR2 YSYEKL. This chain's CDR3 is CASSPLYRLGLTDTQYF. The CDR3 bases are TGCGCCAGCAGCCCCCTTTATCGACTAGGTTTGACAGATACGCAGTATTTT.

The V call is TRBV7-2, the J call TRBJ2-3; perhaps TRBD2 as D (5 bases). CDR1 SGHTA and CDR2 FQGNSA come from the germline V gene. The CDR3 consists of 16 residues. V lost 5 bases and J 4 bases, leaving 19 bases between the germline ends. The CDR3 nucleotides read TGTGCCAGCAGCAAACGAGCCGGGATCCTACCAGATACGCAGTATTTT. Its protein product is CASSKRAGILPDTQYF.

The rearrangement joins TRBV2 to TRBJ2-5, with a tentative D call TRBD2 (6 bases). CDR1 is SNHLY, CDR2 FYNNEI, per germline. Trimming shortened V by 4 bases and J by 5 bases, and 14 bases separated the two germline ends. This CDR3 region has 14 residues. CDR3 in amino acids: CASSGTTGRETQYF. CDR3 in DNA: TGTGCCAGCAGTGGGACTACGGGAAGGGAGACCCAGTACTTC.

This clonotype has only a few counts. The J gene is TRBJ2-5, the V gene TRBV7-9, with unresolved D. This CDR3 has 14 amino acids. V was cut by 1 base and J by 1 base, with 7 bases left in between. Germline assignment: CDR1 SEHNR and CDR2 FQNEAQ (reference sequence). As DNA, the CDR3 is TGTGCCAGCAGCTTAGGGAAGTCCCAAGAGACCCAGTACTTC. Translating gives CASSLGKSQETQYF. Full variable domain (outside the CDR3, taken from reference TRBV7-9 and TRBJ2-5): DTGVSQNPRHKITKRGQNVTFRCDPISEHNRLYWYRQTLGQGPEFLTYFQNEAQLEKSRLLSDRFSAERPKGSFSTLEIQRTEQGDSAMYLCASSLGKSQETQYFGPGTRLLVL.

There are many counts of this clonotype. The J gene is TRBJ2-1, the V gene TRBV5-1; 13 bases align to TRBD2. CDR3 size: 15 residues. CDR1 and CDR2 from the germline V gene are SGHRS and YFSETQ. After removal of 5 bases from V and 7 bases from J, the junction contained 6 bases not matched to a gene. CDR3 in DNA: TGCGCCAGCAGAGCCGGACTAGCGGGAGAGAATGAGCAGTTCTTC. As protein: CASRAGLAGENEQFF.

The rearrangement links TRBV7-3 to TRBJ2-7; D assignment may be TRBD1 or TRBD2 (5 bases each). CDR1 and CDR2 (germline): SGHTA, FQGTGA. Trimming took off 0 bases at V and 6 bases at J, with 12 bases between the two ends. The CDR3 length is 14 residues. The CDR3: CASSLTGTPGEQYF. CDR3 sequence (DNA): TGTGCCAGCAGCTTAACCGGGACGCCCGGCGAGCAGTACTTC.

About this clonotype itself: This could be a read error, since a much larger clone is one nucleotide away. This chain uses TRBV6-2 or TRBV6-3 with TRBJ2-1, with a weak D call TRBD2 (5 bases). The V end was cut by 5 bases, the J end by 4 bases, with 12 bases between. Per germline, CDR1 MNHEY and CDR2 SVGEGT. This CDR3 is built from 14 residues. The CDR3 spells CASSRYGVYNEQFF. In nucleotides, the CDR3 is TGTGCCAGCAGTCGATACGGGGTTTACAATGAGCAGTTCTTC.

This clonotype appeared many times. This chain uses TRBV5-8 with TRBJ2-1; the match to TRBD2 covers 10 bases. With 3 bases clipped from V and 3 bases from J, the junction kept 3 bases outside the gene matches. Looked up from germline, CDR1 is SGHTS and CDR2 is YDEGEE. The length of the CDR3 is 15 residues. The CDR3 region is CASSSWTSGYNEQFF. The CDR3 region has the DNA TGTGCCAGCAGCTCATGGACTAGCGGCTACAATGAGCAGTTCTTC.

This clonotype has only a few counts. Mismatch with germline at one junction end may stem from a read error. The V gene is TRBV9, the J gene TRBJ2-2, with D uncertain. Germline V gene lookup returns CDR1 SGDLS and CDR2 YYNGEE. The CDR3 extends over 14 amino acids. CDR3 DNA: TGTGCCAGCAGCGTTGAGTGGAACCCCGGGGAGCTGTTTTTT. The encoded protein is CASSVEWNPGELFF.

This clonotype turned up a few times. The J gene is TRBJ2-2, the V gene TRBV29-1, with D perhaps matching TRBD1 (5 bases). The CDR3 length is 14 residues. V was clipped by 3 bases and J by 3 bases, with 11 bases between them. From germline, CDR1 is SQVTM and CDR2 ANQGSEA. CDR3 sequence (DNA): TGCAGCGTTGACTCAGGGTTAGACACCGGGGAGCTGTTTTTT. This sequence encodes CSVDSGLDTGELFF.

This clonotype was observed a few times. This chain links TRBV15 with TRBJ2-2; 11 bases match TRBD2. CDR3 size: 16 residues. V dropped 3 bases and J dropped 5; count of bases not matched to a gene: 5. The V gene's germline CDR1 is LNHNV and CDR2 YYDKDF (reference sequence). The CDR3 bases are TGTGCCACCAGCAGTGAGACTAGCGGGGCTACCGGGGAGCTGTTTTTT. Protein: CATSSETSGATGELFF.